A single sample is the source of the 9 T cell receptor beta chains below, sequenced in a study of cytomegalovirus exposure and HLA in healthy donors. The PCR employed 60 Vbeta primers together with 13 Jbeta primers. Method: immunoSEQ multiplex PCR; TCRdb's copy keeps in-frame clones and lacks some. The sample lists 120,000 to 150,000 clones, around 79% seen once, with around 3% in the top ten. Material: PBMCs. These receptors were taken from a man aged 35 to 55 in good health and CMV-seropositive.

This sequence joins TRBV27 and TRBJ2-7; 12 nucleotides match TRBD2. After removal of 8 bases from V and 4 bases from J, the junction contained 15 bases not matched to a gene. CDR3 length: 17 residues. Germline lookup yields CDR1 MNHEY and CDR2 SMNVEV (reference sequence). The CDR3 nucleotides are TGTGCCAGCCAAAAGCTGTCTAGCGGGAGGGAAAGTTACGAGCAGTACTTC. Residues: CASQKLSSGRESYEQYF.

The rearrangement links TRBV6-1 to TRBJ2-1; TRBD2 aligns across 9 bases. Trimming took 2 bases from V and 10 from J; bases not matched to a gene: 9. From germline, CDR1 is MNHNS and CDR2 SASEGT. The CDR3 is 15 residues long. CDR3 region: CASSEQVAGVYEQFF. The CDR3 bases are TGTGCCAGCAGTGAACAGGTAGCGGGAGTATACGAGCAGTTCTTC.

The V gene is TRBV15, the J gene TRBJ2-5; D may be TRBD1 (6 bases). The assigned J gene may be wrong: the sequence end matches TRBJ2-7 better. Germline V gives CDR1 LNHNV, CDR2 YYDKDF (reference sequence). This CDR3 region has 16 residues. Written as DNA, the CDR3 is TGTGCCACCAGCAGAGATGGTACAGGGAGCGCCTACGAGCAGTACTTC. This codes for CATSRDGTGSAYEQYF.

The V call is TRBV5-1, the J call TRBJ2-2, with TRBD2 matching over 10 bases. The J segment lost 4 bases and the V segment lost 4 bases, leaving 1 base of the junction unmatched. Germline CDR1 is SGHRS and CDR2 is YFSETQ. This CDR3 comprises 14 residues. CDR3 DNA: TGCGCCAGCAGCGAGCGGGGGGGCACCGGGGAGCTGTTTTTT. It codes for CASSERGGTGELFF.

The chain employs TRBV28 and TRBJ1-1; D is uncertain. V lost 3 bases to trimming and J lost 2 bases, with 10 bases between them. There are 14 residues in the CDR3. CDR1 MDHEN and CDR2 SYDVKM come from the germline V gene. The chain's CDR3 is CASSFGRLNTEAFF. The CDR3 DNA sequence: TGTGCCAGCAGTTTCGGGAGGTTAAACACTGAAGCTTTCTTT. The whole variable domain, remainder taken from reference TRBV28 and TRBJ1-1, is DVKVTQSSRYLVKRTGEKVFLECVQDMDHENMFWYRQDPGLGLRLIYFSYDVKMKEKGDIPEGYSVSREKKERFSLILESASTNQTSMYLCASSFGRLNTEAFFGQGTRLTVV.

This rearrangement joins TRBV29-1 to TRBJ1-2; D gene uncertain. Trimming removed 3 bases from V and 7 bases from J, with 12 bases in between. Germline CDR1 is SQVTM and CDR2 is ANQGSEA. The CDR3 extends over 12 amino acids. CDR3 coding DNA: TGCAGCGTTGATGGGAGGGAACGTGGCTACACCTTC. Its protein is CSVDGRERGYTF.

J is TRBJ2-1 and V is TRBV4-2; perhaps TRBD2 as D (8 bases). Germline V gene sequence: CDR1 LGHNA, CDR2 YNFKEQ. V shed 4 bases and J shed 0 bases, with 19 bases lying between them. The CDR3 consists of 18 residues. The CDR3 region has the DNA TGTGCCAGCAGCCGAGAGGGGGCCAGCGGGAGCTCCTACAATGAGCAGTTCTTC. Protein sequence: CASSREGASGSSYNEQFF.

There are a few counts of this clone. The V call is TRBV30, the J call TRBJ1-6; the D is unclear. Trimming stripped 0 bases from V and 6 bases from J, with 6 bases between. Germline-derived CDR1 and CDR2 are GTSNPN and SVGIG (reference sequence). CDR3 length: 13 amino acids. The CDR3 region is CAWSVASNSPLHF. CDR3 nucleotide sequence: TGTGCCTGGAGTGTGGCCAGTAATTCACCCCTCCACTTT.

The gene calls are TRBV7-8 and TRBJ2-3, with TRBD2 as a possible D gene (7 bases). The CDR3 is made up of 15 amino acids. V lost 6 bases to trimming and J lost 5 bases, with 18 bases between them. The germline V gene encodes CDR1 SGHVS and CDR2 FQNEAQ. CDR3 coding DNA: TGTGCCAGCAGTTCTCGGGGGGCGATGTTAGATACGCAGTATTTT. Its translation is CASSSRGAMLDTQYF.